The sequence of this TCR beta chain was determined in a study of blood T cell repertoires in COVID-19. Study summary: There were acute and convalescent COVID-19 samples, and they came from the United States, Italy and Spain. PBMCs, B-cell-depleted T cells, or T cells provided the cDNA or gDNA that made up the material.

Source study methods: Estimation of nucleated cell counts relied on the amplification of reference gene primers. Libraries were prepared by immunoSEQ multiplex PCR; TCRdb keeps only in-frame clonotypes and omits some of them. Clonal size and the V and J genes are those of that table, whereas D and trimming came from the DNA. This table has 190,000 or so clones, around 87% appearing once. Germline V CDR1 and CDR2: LNHDA, SQIVND (reference sequence). The CDR3 extends over 13 amino acids. V was shortened by 2 bases and J by 7 bases, with 8 bases between the two germline ends. What was sequenced was peripheral blood. The chain links TRBV19 to TRBJ1-4, with D possibly being TRBD1 (5 bases). The source is a middle-aged man with active or convalescent COVID-19. The CDR3 DNA follows: TGTGCCAGTAGTATAACCAGGGCTGAAAAACTGTTTTTT. Translated, it gives CASSITRAEKLFF.